The 26 T cell receptor beta chains given below trace back to one sample, sequenced in a study of T-cell reconstitution after alpha-beta-depleted transplantation in children. It was with unique molecular identifiers that the TCRbeta library was prepared. Using its own MiXCR run on the PCR reads, TCRdb lists one record per CDR3 protein. The table shows hundreds of thousands of distinct CDR3 sequences, with 11% occurring only once. The sequenced sample was PBMCs, obtained before TCRalphabeta/CD19-depleted stem cell transplant. These receptors were obtained from a child younger than two with acute myeloid leukemia, due to receive a stem cell transplant.

Ten or more counts support this clonotype. The chain links TRBV5-1 to TRBJ2-3, with D possibly called TRBD1 or TRBD2 (5 bases each). Germline lookup yields CDR1 SGHRS and CDR2 YFSETQ. V lost 4 bases and J 6 bases, leaving 15 bases between the germline ends. The CDR3 runs 14 residues. Written as DNA, the CDR3 is TGCGCCAGCAGCCTAGGCAATGAGGGGGATACGCAGTATTTT. This gives the protein CASSLGNEGDTQYF.

This clonotype was picked up many times. This chain joins TRBV9 and TRBJ2-1; TRBD2 agrees at 13 bases. The V and J ends lost 0 bases and 4 bases, in that order; junction bases with no gene match: 10. The CDR3 runs to 19 residues. Germline-derived CDR1 and CDR2 are SGDLS and YYNGEE. The CDR3 sequence is CASSVGTSGSWVGYNEQFF. CDR3 coding DNA: TGTGCCAGCAGCGTAGGGACTAGCGGGAGCTGGGTAGGGTACAATGAGCAGTTCTTC.

This clonotype was counted many times. This chain links TRBV5-1 with TRBJ1-2, with no clear D. Germline V gene data show CDR1 as SGHRS and CDR2 as YFSETQ. Trimming removed 0 bases from V and 6 bases from J, with 12 bases in between. CDR3 size: 14 residues. The CDR3 nucleotides read TGCGCCAGCAGCTTGGGAGGAGCGGCGGATGGCTACACCTTC. Translated: CASSLGGAADGYTF.

This clonotype showed up many times. The chain recombines TRBV20-1 with TRBJ1-2, with D perhaps TRBD1 (5 bases). There are 13 residues in the CDR3. V was shortened by 7 bases and J by 0 bases, with 12 bases between the two germline ends. CDR1 is DFQATT and CDR2 is SNEGSKA in the germline V gene (reference sequence). The CDR3 is CSGMRGPNYGYTF. Here the CDR3 DNA reads TGCAGTGGCATGAGGGGACCTAACTATGGCTACACCTTC.

This clonotype has a count of ten or more. The CDR3 is CATSGGPLGGANTGELFF. The CDR3 DNA is TGTGCCACCAGTGGGGGACCCCTTGGCGGGGCGAACACCGGGGAGCTGTTTTTT. The V gene is TRBV24-1, the J gene TRBJ2-2; possibly TRBD2 for D (6 bases). This CDR3 is 18 amino acids long. Germline V lookup: CDR1 KGHDR, CDR2 SFDVKD. The V end lost 5 bases, the J end lost 0 bases, and 18 bases lay between the germline ends.

Note on this clonotype: This sequence may be a read error, since a much larger clone differs from it by one base. V gene TRBV7-6 combines with J gene TRBJ2-7, with 7 bases matching TRBD2. This CDR3 contains 14 residues. V lost 4 bases to trimming and J lost 3 bases; unmatched junction nucleotides: 6. From germline, CDR1 is SGHVS and CDR2 FNYEAQ. In DNA form, the CDR3 reads TGTGCCAGCAGCTCGAGACTAGCCCACTACGAGCAGTACTTC. Translation gives CASSSRLAHYEQYF.

This clonotype has a count of ten or more. The rearrangement uses TRBV10-3 and TRBJ2-5; a weak D match, TRBD2 (6 bases). V dropped 7 bases and J dropped 0 bases, with 12 bases sitting between them. Germline CDR1 and CDR2: ENHRY and SYGVKD. The CDR3 consists of 14 residues. The CDR3 reads CAITRDADQETQYF. For the CDR3, the DNA is TGTGCCATCACGCGGGACGCCGACCAAGAGACCCAGTACTTC.

This clonotype appeared many times. The V gene is TRBV20-1, the J gene TRBJ2-3, with D possibly being TRBD2 (5 bases). V was shortened by 1 base and J by 2 bases, with 13 bases between the two germline ends. Per germline, CDR1 DFQATT and CDR2 SNEGSKA (reference sequence). The CDR3 length is 15 residues. For the CDR3, the DNA is TGCAGTGCTAGAGCTGGAGCGGCTCTCACAGATACGCAGTATTTT. This codes for CSARAGAALTDTQYF.

This clonotype was observed at least ten times. The chain combines TRBV12-3 or TRBV12-4 with TRBJ1-6; TRBD1 matches 7 bases. This CDR3 region has 15 residues. Germline trimming cut 2 bases from V and 6 bases from J; bases unmatched to any gene: 4. The CDR3: CASSLRGTANSPLHF. In DNA, the CDR3 is TGTGCCAGCAGTTTAAGGGGGACAGCTAATTCACCCCTCCACTTT.

In this sample, this clonotype turned up many times. The gene calls are TRBV29-1 and TRBJ2-1, with D possibly TRBD1 on 6 matching bases. V lost 0 bases to trimming and J lost 2 bases, with 14 bases between them. The CDR3 has 16 residues. The germline V gene encodes CDR1 SQVTM and CDR2 ANQGSEA. In nucleotides, the CDR3 is TGCAGCGTTGAAGATCAGGGCAGGGGAACCTACAATGAGCAGTTCTTC. Encoded protein: CSVEDQGRGTYNEQFF.

This clonotype was detected only once. The CDR3 DNA sequence: TGTGCCAGCAGCTGGTCCAGCGGTGAGCAGTTCTTC. Translated, it gives CASSWSSGEQFF. The rearrangement uses TRBV7-9 and TRBJ2-1, with a possible D match to TRBD2 (5 bases). V lost 4 bases, J lost 9 bases, and 10 bases lay in between. This CDR3 has 12 amino acids. The germline gives CDR1 SEHNR, CDR2 FQNEAQ (reference sequence).

This clonotype was seen repeatedly, ten times or more. The genes are TRBV5-1 and TRBJ2-3, with D unresolved. The CDR3 has 13 amino acids. Trimming cost V 4 bases and J 7 bases, with 13 bases left between them. Germline loops: CDR1 SGHRS, CDR2 YFSETQ. The CDR3 loop reads CASSIPDGYTQYF. The CDR3 DNA reads as TGCGCCAGCAGCATCCCGGACGGATATACGCAGTATTTT.

This clonotype was found many times. V is TRBV9 and J is TRBJ2-1, with D possibly matching TRBD2 (6 bases). Germline assignment: CDR1 SGDLS and CDR2 YYNGEE. V lost 10 bases and J 0 bases, leaving 11 bases between the germline ends. The CDR3 runs 13 residues. This chain's CDR3 is CAGRGSSYNEQFF. The CDR3 DNA is TGTGCCGGCCGGGGGAGCTCCTACAATGAGCAGTTCTTC.

This clonotype was detected only a few times. The chain couples TRBV29-1 to TRBJ1-1; 9 bases agree with TRBD1. The germline CDR1 and CDR2 sequences are SQVTM and ANQGSEA. The CDR3 spans 12 residues. V trimming: 7 bases; J trimming: 4 bases; junction bases outside the gene matches: 4. CDR3 in amino acids: CSGHRGLTEAFF. The DNA of the CDR3 is TGCAGCGGTCACAGGGGGCTCACTGAAGCTTTCTTT. Full variable domain (rest looked up from reference TRBV29-1 and TRBJ1-1): SAVISQKPSRDICQRGTSLTIQCQVDSQVTMMFWYRQQPGQSLTLIATANQGSEATYESGFVIDKFPISRPNLTFSTLTVSNMSPEDSSIYLCSGHRGLTEAFFGQGTRLTVV.

This clonotype has a count of ten or more. The rearrangement joins TRBV5-1 to TRBJ1-1, with D tentatively TRBD1 (6 bases). V lost 2 bases and J 0 bases, leaving 8 bases between the germline ends. CDR1 is SGHRS and CDR2 is YFSETQ in the germline V gene. The CDR3 has 14 amino acids. The CDR3 region has the DNA TGCGCCAGCAGCTTTGGGGACATGAACACTGAAGCTTTCTTT. Encoded protein: CASSFGDMNTEAFF.

The chain has TRBV7-9 and TRBJ2-3, with D tentatively TRBD1 (6 bases). Trimming left V 3 bases short and J 4 bases short, with 14 bases between. The CDR3 extends over 15 amino acids. Germline V gene sequence: CDR1 SEHNR, CDR2 FQNEAQ (reference sequence). Written as DNA, the CDR3 is TGTGCCAGCAGCTTCGAGGGGGTTGGCGCAGATACGCAGTATTTT. Translation gives CASSFEGVGADTQYF.

This clonotype was recorded at least ten times. The gene calls are TRBV6-5 and TRBJ2-3; D ambiguous. V shed 2 bases and J shed 3 bases, with 6 bases lying between them. This CDR3 spans 13 amino acids. CDR1 and CDR2 (germline): MNHEY, SVGAGI. This chain's CDR3 is CASSYDRTDTQYF. For the CDR3, the DNA is TGTGCCAGCAGTTACGACCGAACAGATACGCAGTATTTT.

As regards this clonotype: A clone one base away is much larger, so this may be a read error. The chain combines TRBV2 with TRBJ2-1; D might be TRBD1 (7 bases). V lost 11 bases and J 9 bases, leaving 23 bases between the germline ends. The CDR3 extends over 14 amino acids. CDR1 is SNHLY, CDR2 FYNNEI, per germline. In DNA, the CDR3 is TGTGCCGCCCTGGAGGGGGCATACAAGATTGAGCAGTTCTTC. It codes for CAALEGAYKIEQFF.

This clonotype was observed at least ten times. The rearrangement links TRBV6-5 to TRBJ1-2, with TRBD1 matching 9 bases. After removal of 0 bases from V and 8 bases from J, the junction contained 16 bases not matched to a gene. The germline CDR1 and CDR2 sequences are MNHEY and SVGAGI. The length of the CDR3 is 18 residues. DNA of the CDR3: TGTGCCAGCAGTTACTCGCGGTCCGGGACAGGGAGGTTTGGCGGCTACACCTTC. Its translation is CASSYSRSGTGRFGGYTF.

At least ten counts were recorded for this clonotype. V is TRBV5-1 and J is TRBJ2-7; D is tentatively TRBD1 or TRBD2 (5 bases each). V shed 4 bases and J shed 3 bases, with 14 bases lying between them. The V gene's germline CDR1 is SGHRS and CDR2 YFSETQ. The length of the CDR3 is 14 residues. In nucleotides, the CDR3 is TGCGCCAGCAGCCACACGGGACCTTTCTACGAGCAGTACTTC. Its translation is CASSHTGPFYEQYF.

The CDR3 loop reads CASSFVQIPYEQYF. CDR3 DNA sequence: TGTGCCAGCAGCTTTGTCCAGATACCCTACGAGCAGTACTTC. This rearrangement joins TRBV7-8 to TRBJ2-7; D gene ambiguous. Trimming pared 3 bases from V and 2 bases from J, leaving 11 bases between. The CDR3 is made up of 14 amino acids. Germline loops: CDR1 SGHVS, CDR2 FQNEAQ.

There are many counts of this clonotype. This chain connects TRBV20-1 to TRBJ2-7; D call uncertain. With 0 bases removed from V and 3 bases from J, the gap between germline ends came to 18 bases. Germline V lookup: CDR1 DFQATT, CDR2 SNEGSKA (reference sequence). This CDR3 is 16 amino acids long. CDR3 amino acids: CSARDRDGKAVYEQYF. In DNA form, the CDR3 reads TGCAGTGCTAGAGATCGAGACGGCAAAGCTGTCTACGAGCAGTACTTC.

This clonotype was seen many times. The V call is TRBV6-1, the J call TRBJ1-2; 7 bases map to TRBD1. Looked up from germline, CDR1 is MNHNS and CDR2 is SASEGT. Trimming cost V 6 bases and J 8 bases; bases outside gene matches: 9. The CDR3 has 13 amino acids. The CDR3 spells CASRLLQGLGYTF. CDR3 nucleotides: TGTGCCAGCAGGCTGCTACAGGGGTTGGGCTACACCTTC.

This clonotype was counted between two and nine times. The chain has TRBV9 and TRBJ2-5; 8 bases map to TRBD2. V lost 0 bases, J lost 5 bases, and 6 bases stayed unmatched. The CDR3 is 15 residues long. CDR1 is SGDLS, CDR2 YYNGEE, per germline. This CDR3 is CASSVGISGEETQYF. The CDR3 DNA reads as TGTGCCAGCAGCGTAGGTATTAGCGGGGAGGAGACCCAGTACTTC.

In its sample, this clonotype was seen many times. This chain's CDR3 is CASRDRSYEQYF. The CDR3 nucleotides read TGTGCCAGCAGGGACCGCTCCTACGAGCAGTACTTC. V and J are TRBV2 and TRBJ2-7; D ambiguous. This CDR3 spans 12 amino acids. Trimming cost V 6 bases and J 0 bases, with 6 bases left between them. Germline V lookup: CDR1 SNHLY, CDR2 FYNNEI.

This clonotype has at least ten counts. The chain recombines TRBV7-3 with TRBJ2-5; 9 bases line up with TRBD1. The trim removed 5 bases at V and 14 bases at J, leaving 9 bases unmatched. The V gene's germline CDR1 is SGHTA and CDR2 FQGTGA. This CDR3 region has 12 residues. CDR3 loop: CASSPGTGRFYF. CDR3 coding DNA: TGTGCCAGCAGCCCGGGGACAGGGAGGTTCTACTTC.